The 19 T cell receptor beta chains below were found in one sample sequenced in a study of cytomegalovirus exposure and HLA in healthy donors. Sequencing used immunoSEQ multiplex PCR; TCRdb keeps in-frame clones, though not all of them. The repertoire holds about 73,000 clones, with 85% to 95% as singletons. The sample consisted of PBMCs. These receptor sequences come from a man aged 18 to 29 in good health and CMV-seronegative.

This chain joins TRBV28 and TRBJ1-4, with TRBD1 as a possible D gene (5 bases). Between the trimmed V and J ends, which lost 9 bases and 8 bases, there was a span of 19 bases. This CDR3 is 14 amino acids long. CDR1 is MDHEN, CDR2 SYDVKM, per germline. CDR3 bases: TGTGCCAGTCAATCTAACAGGTTGGGGGAAAAACTGTTTTTT. Its translation: CASQSNRLGEKLFF. The full variable domain, completed using reference TRBV28 and TRBJ1-4, is DVKVTQSSRYLVKRTGEKVFLECVQDMDHENMFWYRQDPGLGLRLIYFSYDVKMKEKGDIPEGYSVSREKKERFSLILESASTNQTSMYLCASQSNRLGEKLFFGSGTQLSVL.

V is TRBV30 and J is TRBJ1-4; tentative D call: TRBD1 (5 bases). Germline assignment: CDR1 GTSNPN and CDR2 SVGIG (reference sequence). The CDR3 length is 14 residues. V was clipped by 3 bases and J by 12 bases, with 20 bases between them. The CDR3 nucleotides are TGTGCCTGGAGACCTTCGGGGGGTGCCGAGCAACTGTTTTTT. Its protein product is CAWRPSGGAEQLFF.

The V gene is TRBV6-1, the J gene TRBJ2-7; possibly TRBD2 for D (6 bases). The CDR3 sequence is 14 residues long. Between the trimmed V and J ends, which lost 7 bases and 4 bases, there was a span of 17 bases. Per germline, CDR1 MNHNS and CDR2 SASEGT. This CDR3 is CASNWASGRYEQYF. The CDR3 nucleotides are TGTGCCAGCAACTGGGCCAGTGGGAGGTACGAGCAGTACTTC.

This rearrangement joins TRBV7-9 to TRBJ2-1; TRBD1 might be the D (5 bases). Trimming left V 3 bases short and J 8 bases short, with 26 bases between. Germline V gives CDR1 SEHNR, CDR2 FQNEAQ (reference sequence). This CDR3 comprises 18 residues. In nucleotides, the CDR3 is TGTGCCAGCAGCTTCGGTCGGGTCCGAGTAGGGGTAGGGGATGAGCAGTTCTTC. Its translation is CASSFGRVRVGVGDEQFF.

This chain uses TRBV7-6 with TRBJ2-7, with a weak D call TRBD1 (7 bases). Germline CDR1 reads SGHVS; CDR2 reads FNYEAQ. The CDR3 length is 15 residues. Trimming removed 5 bases at V and 4 bases at J, with 18 bases between. The CDR3 spells CASSPGDSIFYEQYF. CDR3 in DNA: TGTGCCAGCAGCCCGGGGGACAGTATCTTTTACGAGCAGTACTTC.

The chain couples TRBV5-5 to TRBJ2-1, with D perhaps matching TRBD1 (5 bases). V gave up 5 bases and J gave up 7 bases, with 10 bases separating them. The germline V gene encodes CDR1 SGHKS and CDR2 YYEKEE (reference sequence). This CDR3 region has 12 residues. DNA for the CDR3: TGTGCCAGCAGACCGGACACAAATGAGCAGTTCTTC. Translated, it gives CASRPDTNEQFF.

The sample holds one count of this clone. The V gene is TRBV5-4, the J gene TRBJ2-2; 8 nucleotides agree with TRBD1. The CDR3 is 15 residues long. Germline V gene sequence: CDR1 SGHNT, CDR2 YYREEE (reference sequence). Trimming took 6 bases from V and 9 from J; bases not matched to a gene: 13. CDR3: CASTSMDRAARELFF. The CDR3 DNA follows: TGTGCCAGCACCTCAATGGACAGGGCAGCCAGGGAGCTGTTTTTT.

The genes are TRBV14 and TRBJ1-1, with 7 bases matching TRBD1. The CDR3 loop spans 13 amino acids. Germline CDR1 is SGHDN and CDR2 is FVKESK. V shed 3 bases, J shed 4 bases, and the junction held 2 bases outside the gene matches. CDR3 bases: TGTGCCAGCAGCCAGGGACAGAGCACTGAAGCTTTCTTT. This sequence encodes CASSQGQSTEAFF.

CDR3 protein: CAGSSRGHYGYTF. Written as DNA, the CDR3 is TGTGCCGGCTCTTCCAGGGGTCACTATGGCTACACCTTC. The V call is TRBV19, the J call TRBJ1-2; tentative D call: TRBD1 (6 bases). Trimming pared 11 bases from V and 3 bases from J, leaving 16 bases between. Germline-derived CDR1 and CDR2 are LNHDA and SQIVND (reference sequence). This CDR3 is built from 13 residues.

This chain links TRBV5-4 with TRBJ2-7, with a possible D match to TRBD1 (5 bases). CDR3 size: 13 residues. V gave up 4 bases and J gave up 5 bases, with 13 bases separating them. Germline CDR1 SGHNT, CDR2 YYREEE (reference sequence). As DNA, the CDR3 is TGTGCCAGCAGCAACGTGACAGTCCACGAGCAGTACTTC. This codes for CASSNVTVHEQYF.

V usage is TRBV19 and J usage is TRBJ2-5; 9 bases line up with TRBD1. J lost 3 bases, V lost 4 bases, and 3 bases had no gene match. Germline V gene sequence: CDR1 LNHDA, CDR2 SQIVND (reference sequence). This CDR3 has 14 amino acids. DNA of the CDR3: TGTGCCAGTAGTAGGACAGGGGCTAAAGAGACCCAGTACTTC. It translates to CASSRTGAKETQYF. The whole variable domain, filled in from reference TRBV19 and TRBJ2-5, reads DGGITQSPKYLFRKEGQNVTLSCEQNLNHDAMYWYRQDPGQGLRLIYYSQIVNDFQKGDIAEGYSVSREKKESFPLTVTSAQKNPTAFYLCASSRTGAKETQYFGPGTRLLVL.

The count of this clone is one. V and J are TRBV5-6 and TRBJ2-7; a possible D gene is TRBD2 (5 bases). Looked up from germline, CDR1 is SGHDT and CDR2 is YYEEEE. Trimming removed 2 bases at V and 4 bases at J, with 19 bases between. The CDR3 consists of 16 residues. The CDR3 nucleotides read TGTGCCAGCAGCTTTTTTCAGGCGGCCTCGGGGTACGAGCAGTACTTC. Its translation is CASSFFQAASGYEQYF.

This clone was recorded once. The chain is built from TRBV7-8 and TRBJ1-2, with 8 positions matching TRBD1. The V gene's germline CDR1 is SGHVS and CDR2 FQNEAQ. The CDR3 has 14 amino acids. J was trimmed by 7 bases and V by 4 bases; bases with no gene match: 8. The CDR3 loop reads CASSSGQGGGGYTF. The CDR3 region has the DNA TGTGCCAGCAGCTCCGGACAGGGTGGCGGTGGCTACACCTTC.

This clone was seen once. The gene calls are TRBV4-2 and TRBJ1-2, with 7 bases matching TRBD1. V trimming: 4 bases; J trimming: 0 bases; junction bases outside the gene matches: 5. The CDR3 covers 15 residues. Germline CDR1 reads LGHNA; CDR2 reads YNFKEQ. This chain's CDR3 is CASSRGTETNYGYTF. Written as DNA, the CDR3 is TGTGCCAGCAGCCGCGGGACAGAAACTAACTATGGCTACACCTTC.

The rearrangement uses TRBV7-2 and TRBJ2-6; D may be TRBD2 (6 bases). This CDR3 spans 17 amino acids. V was pared by 0 bases and J by 0 bases, with 9 bases between. From germline, CDR1 is SGHTA and CDR2 FQGNSA. CDR3 region: CASSLAGGFSGANVLTF. Written as DNA, the CDR3 is TGTGCCAGCAGCTTAGCGGGGGGATTCTCTGGGGCCAACGTCCTGACTTTC.

The CDR3 reads CASSLGSSGGTSSSYEQYF. The CDR3 bases are TGTGCCAGCAGCTTAGGGTCCAGCGGGGGCACCTCTTCTAGCTACGAGCAGTACTTC. This chain uses TRBV7-6 with TRBJ2-7; TRBD2 aligns across 8 bases. CDR3 size: 19 residues. V shed 1 base and J 3 bases; nucleotides not matched to a gene: 17. Germline loops: CDR1 SGHVS, CDR2 FNYEAQ.

The genes are TRBV7-2 and TRBJ2-4; maybe TRBD2 (5 bases). CDR1 and CDR2 (germline): SGHTA, FQGNSA. The CDR3 loop spans 15 amino acids. Trimming took 1 base from V and 9 from J, leaving 16 bases between them. The CDR3 bases are TGTGCCAGCAGCTTAGGGTCCGGGATAGAAACCATTCAGTACTTC. This encodes CASSLGSGIETIQYF.

V gene TRBV27 combines with J gene TRBJ1-1; D is uncertain. The CDR3 loop spans 11 amino acids. The germline V gene encodes CDR1 MNHEY and CDR2 SMNVEV (reference sequence). V dropped 10 bases and J dropped 7 bases, with 13 bases sitting between them. The CDR3 reads CATYAGGEAFF. The CDR3, as DNA: TGTGCCACCTATGCGGGAGGTGAAGCTTTCTTT.

This chain joins TRBV2 and TRBJ1-2, with TRBD1 matching over 7 bases. CDR3 length equals 12 residues. Germline V gene sequence: CDR1 SNHLY, CDR2 FYNNEI. The junction had 7 bases not matched to a gene; V was cut back by 7 bases and J by 8 bases. In DNA, the CDR3 is TGTGCCAGCAACGCACAGGGGTACGGCTACACCTTC. This translates into CASNAQGYGYTF. Supplemented by reference TRBV2 and TRBJ1-2, the full variable domain reads EPEVTQTPSHQVTQMGQEVILRCVPISNHLYFYWYRQILGQKVEFLVSFYNNEISEKSEIFDDQFSVERPDGSNFTLKIRSTKLEDSAMYFCASNAQGYGYTFGSGTRLTVV.